This TCR beta chain was obtained from a study of T cells in tuberculosis. The CDR3 totals 15 residues. Germline V gene data show CDR1 as SQVTM and CDR2 as ANQGSEA. With V trimmed by 4 bases and J by 3 bases, 7 bases remained unmatched. Thawed, overnight-rested PBMC were stained with GMM-loaded CD1B tetramer, viability dye and anti-CD3, then sorted. The lipid loaded on the CD1B tetramers was C32 glucose monomycolate from Rhodococcus equi. Before cryopreservation, the sorted PBMC lost their CD14-expressing monocytes. Only in-frame clones appear in the TCRdb table, and some are missing; sequencing was by immunoSEQ multiplex PCR. The sample carries roughly 61,000 clones, approximately 85% recorded once.

Sequencing used CD1b-GMM tetramer-negative cells sorted from PBMCs. This TCR was recovered from an adult woman with latent tuberculosis. The chain recombines TRBV29-1 with TRBJ1-4; 8 nucleotides line up with TRBD1. The CDR3 sequence: CSVAPGQGANEKLFF. As DNA, the CDR3 is TGCAGCGTTGCGCCCGGACAGGGAGCTAATGAAAAACTGTTTTTT.